This T cell receptor beta chain was observed in a study of OX40 agonist ivuxolimab in advanced cancers. Study outcomes and limitations: Clonal expansion in partial responders at 0.1-3.0 mg/kg ranked among the lowest.

The germline gives CDR1 SEHNR, CDR2 FQNEAQ (reference sequence). This CDR3 spans 15 amino acids. V was pared by 7 bases and J by 6 bases, with 12 bases of the junction left unmatched. Patients were ineligible given autoimmune disease history or systemic immunosuppression. At baseline, cycle 4 day 1, and cycle 7 day 1, blood was sampled. As for this clone: The antigen is undetermined.

The protocol was immunoSEQ multiplex PCR, while the TCRdb copy is restricted to in-frame clones and leaves out a portion. The table records about 71,000 clones, about 89% of them present only once. The TCR was taken from an adult with an advanced solid tumor such as melanoma, head and neck, liver or kidney cancer. The sequences come from CD4+ or CD8+ T cells sorted from blood, collected in a trial of the OX40 agonist ivuxolimab. V gene TRBV7-9 combines with J gene TRBJ2-3; 8 bases line up with TRBD2. CDR3 amino acids: CASKVGGLGADTQYF. As DNA, the CDR3 is TGTGCCAGCAAGGTCGGGGGACTAGGTGCGGATACGCAGTATTTT.